The clone carrying this T cell receptor (beta chain) was detected only once. This record comes from a study of OX40 agonist ivuxolimab in advanced cancers. Clones were read by immunoSEQ multiplex PCR, and TCRdb kept only the in-frame ones, dropping some. The sample has roughly 32,000 clones, roughly 76% seen once. V lost 5 bases to trimming and J lost 1 base, with 11 bases between them. Germline V gene lookup returns CDR1 MDHEN and CDR2 SYDVKM. The CDR3 covers 15 residues. The rearrangement uses TRBV28 and TRBJ1-4, with D possibly being TRBD1 (6 bases). This TCR was sampled from an adult with an advanced solid tumor such as melanoma, head and neck, liver or kidney cancer. The material was CD4+ or CD8+ T cells sorted from blood, obtained in a trial of the OX40 agonist ivuxolimab. The CDR3 is CASSTQGGTNEKLFF. In DNA, the CDR3 is TGTGCCAGCAGTACCCAAGGGGGAACTAATGAAAAACTGTTTTTT.